The rows below give T cell receptor beta chains drawn from one sample of a study of blood T cell repertoires in COVID-19. Some clones are missing from TCRdb's copy, which holds only in-frame ones; the method was immunoSEQ multiplex PCR. The sample has fewer than 150,000 clones, roughly 72% seen once; the top ten hold 9.5% to 14%. Material for sequencing was peripheral blood. All receptors come from a human donor in a cohort sampled during active COVID-19. Both conserved end residues are trimmed from each CDR3.

V,CDR3
TRBV7-9,ASSLRDTKETQY
TRBV7-9,ASSVSGTGGGDGYT
TRBV13,ASSLVGTMGTDTQY
TRBV20-1,SARQQVEAF
TRBV5-4,ASSPSGRNNEQF
TRBV7-9,ASSPDTSYEQY
TRBV6-6,ASRKTGEGSYEQY
TRBV2,ASSQTEVNSPLH
TRBV7-8,ASSPGRVNSPLH
TRBV5-1,ASRDEDRVNGYT
TRBV5-4,ASSSGQGHSGWANVLT
TRBV10-2,ASTSDRGKGTEAF
TRBV5-1,ASSLDQSNYGYT
TRBV3-1/TRBV3-2,ASSPGPGANGYT
TRBV6-5,ASHQGQGSEEQY
TRBV9,ASSVTAPTSGNTIY
TRBV7-9,ASSSGQEGTGT
TRBV7-3,ASSLGQPSSYEQY
TRBV12-3/TRBV12-4,ASSLGLNTEAF
TRBV5-1,ASSSRGEDYT
TRBV12-3/TRBV12-4,ASTLTSNEQF
TRBV18,ASSPRQGVENGYT
TRBV6-6,ASRPGRDNLEKLF
TRBV11-2,ASSLEGGQGKQY
TRBV5-1,ASSSGGRGNNEQF
TRBV5-1,ASSHIGQGNYGYT
TRBV7-6,ASSLSRGMDSPLH
TRBV11-2,ASSLDTGTGSYYEQY
TRBV13,ASSLGPPGNQETQY
TRBV6-5,ASSSNTYTEAF
TRBV29-1,SVPEWTANTEAF
TRBV24-1,ATRGTGLEKLF
TRBV28,ASSLGLAGGRETQY
TRBV7-3,ASRSTGGRDSPLH
TRBV6-5,ASSRDRGGGYT
TRBV11-2,ASSLAGQSQETQY
TRBV27,ASMSGTGLYGYT
TRBV6-5,ASSSQGYEQY
TRBV19,ASSIRAREAGELF
TRBV7-9,ASSLVLDRGKTEAF
TRBV18,ASSPGNSGANVLT
TRBV5-1,ASSRGGGNYGYT
TRBV5-1,ASSLAGSSYEQY
TRBV19,ASSKVGTGSSNQPQH
TRBV6-5,ASSYGDRGHEKLF
TRBV7-9,ASSPADRGRDEAF
TRBV5-1,ASSSLEKETQY
TRBV30,AWREQGDTQY
TRBV11-2,ASSLQKGFDTEAF
TRBV4-1,ASSQGDSGNYGYT
TRBV5-5,ASSWTGEETQY
TRBV2,ASSDGQGGNTEAF
TRBV28,ASRVPSEKFYEQY
TRBV5-1,ASSLDGTGEETQY